Listed below are T cell receptor beta chains from one sample, sequenced in a study of T cells and Merkel cell carcinoma outcomes. Clones were sequenced by immunoSEQ multiplex PCR, and TCRdb holds only the in-frame ones, with some missing. The sample consists of roughly 14,000 clones, around 86% of them appearing once. Sequencing used tumor tissue from Merkel cell carcinoma. Receptors were obtained from a human donor with Merkel cell carcinoma. The CDR3 runs from the conserved cysteine through the conserved F or W. A D gene is named only where the DNA matches it firmly. Size is stated for part of the rows, as once, few or many counts, or as a class when the clone is expanded.

D gene: TRBD2
J gene: TRBJ2-7
clone size: -
V gene: TRBV2
CDR3 DNA: TGTGCCAGCAGTAACCCCGGGACTAGTGCTGACGAGCAGTACTTC
CDR3 protein: CASSNPGTSADEQYF

D gene: -
J gene: TRBJ2-1
clone size: -
V gene: TRBV9
CDR3 DNA: TGTGCCAGCAGCGTACATGTCGGGAACAATGAGCAGTTCTTC
CDR3 protein: CASSVHVGNNEQFF

D gene: -
J gene: TRBJ1-2
clone size: -
V gene: TRBV6-6
CDR3 DNA: TGTGCCAGCAGCCAGGACGGAGACTATGGCTACACCTTC
CDR3 protein: CASSQDGDYGYTF

D gene: -
J gene: TRBJ1-1
clone size: -
V gene: TRBV27
CDR3 DNA: TGTGCCAGCAGTTTAAACAGGGTCACTGAAGCTTTCTTT
CDR3 protein: CASSLNRVTEAFF

D gene: -
J gene: TRBJ1-3
clone size: -
V gene: TRBV6-5
CDR3 DNA: TGTGCCAGCAGTTATCGAGACTCTGGAAACACCATATATTTT
CDR3 protein: CASSYRDSGNTIYF

D gene: TRBD1
J gene: TRBJ1-5
clone size: -
V gene: TRBV27
CDR3 DNA: TGTGCCAGCAGTTTTATGGGACAGAGCAATCAGCCCCAGCATTTT
CDR3 protein: CASSFMGQSNQPQHF

D gene: -
J gene: TRBJ2-2
clone size: -
V gene: TRBV4-2
CDR3 DNA: TGTGCCAGCAGCCTCCAAGTGAGTGCCGGGGAGCTGTTTTTT
CDR3 protein: CASSLQVSAGELFF

D gene: -
J gene: TRBJ1-2
clone size: -
V gene: TRBV2
CDR3 DNA: TGTGCCAGCATTGGATTAAACTATGGCTACACCTTC
CDR3 protein: CASIGLNYGYTF

D gene: -
J gene: TRBJ2-3
clone size: -
V gene: TRBV14
CDR3 DNA: TGTGCCAGCAGCCTGACAGGCACAGATACGCAGTATTTT
CDR3 protein: CASSLTGTDTQYF

D gene: -
J gene: TRBJ2-6
clone size: -
V gene: TRBV7-8
CDR3 DNA: TGTGCCAGCAGCTTTAGAGTTACTGGGGCCAATGTCCTGACTTTC
CDR3 protein: CASSFRVTGANVLTF

D gene: TRBD2
J gene: TRBJ2-4
clone size: -
V gene: TRBV5-8
CDR3 DNA: TGTGCCAGCAGCTTGGGCCTAGCGGGCCCCAAAAACATTCAGTACTTC
CDR3 protein: CASSLGLAGPKNIQYF

D gene: -
J gene: TRBJ1-1
clone size: -
V gene: TRBV6-6
CDR3 DNA: TGTGCCAGCAGAAAAGAATGGGGAACGAACACTGAAGCTTTCTTT
CDR3 protein: CASRKEWGTNTEAFF

D gene: -
J gene: TRBJ2-5
clone size: once
V gene: TRBV7-9
CDR3 DNA: TGTGCCAACAGCTCGGAATTAAGGGGAATTCCAGAGACCCAGTACTTC
CDR3 protein: CANSSELRGIPETQYF

D gene: -
J gene: TRBJ2-2
clone size: -
V gene: TRBV19
CDR3 DNA: TGTGCCAGTAGTAGTGGGATAGGCACCAAGGAGCTGTTTTTT
CDR3 protein: CASSSGIGTKELFF

D gene: -
J gene: TRBJ1-1
clone size: -
V gene: TRBV9
CDR3 DNA: TGTGCCAGCAGTGAAGGGGCGATGAACACTGAAGCTTTCTTT
CDR3 protein: CASSEGAMNTEAFF

D gene: -
J gene: TRBJ2-1
clone size: once
V gene: TRBV29-1
CDR3 DNA: TGCAGCGTGGACCCAGATGGGGTTGAGCAGTTCTTC
CDR3 protein: CSVDPDGVEQFF

D gene: -
J gene: TRBJ2-1
clone size: -
V gene: TRBV28
CDR3 DNA: TGTGCCAGCAGTTTGGGTGACGGGACACCCTACAATGAGCAGTTCTTC
CDR3 protein: CASSLGDGTPYNEQFF

D gene: -
J gene: TRBJ2-6
clone size: -
V gene: TRBV7-8
CDR3 DNA: TGTGCCAGCAGCCGCCCGGACCGCAGCTCTGGGGCCAACGTCCTGACTTTC
CDR3 protein: CASSRPDRSSGANVLTF

D gene: -
J gene: TRBJ2-7
clone size: once
V gene: TRBV7-9
CDR3 DNA: TGTGCCAGCAGCCCGGACCGAGTTCAGTACTTC
CDR3 protein: CASSPDRVQYF

D gene: -
J gene: TRBJ2-1
clone size: -
V gene: TRBV11-3
CDR3 DNA: TGTGCCAGCAGCTTAGGAAATGAGCAGTTCTTC
CDR3 protein: CASSLGNEQFF

D gene: TRBD2
J gene: TRBJ2-1
clone size: -
V gene: TRBV19
CDR3 DNA: TGTGCCAGTAGTGCCCCACTAGCGGAGCAGTTCTTC
CDR3 protein: CASSAPLAEQFF

D gene: -
J gene: TRBJ1-1
clone size: -
V gene: TRBV6-1
CDR3 DNA: TGTGCCAGCAGCCGTATTAAGAACACTGAAGCTTTCTTT
CDR3 protein: CASSRIKNTEAFF

D gene: -
J gene: TRBJ2-1
clone size: -
V gene: TRBV5-5
CDR3 DNA: TGTGCCAGCAGCCCGGGAAGGGCTAATGAGCAGTTCTTC
CDR3 protein: CASSPGRANEQFF

D gene: -
J gene: TRBJ2-2
clone size: -
V gene: TRBV4-2
CDR3 DNA: TGTGCCAGCAGCCAAGTTACCGGGCCTTCCACCGGGGAGCTGTTTTTT
CDR3 protein: CASSQVTGPSTGELFF

D gene: -
J gene: TRBJ1-6
clone size: few
V gene: TRBV7-8
CDR3 DNA: TGTGCCAGCAGCTTAGGCCAGGGGCAGGACTCACCCCTCCACTTT
CDR3 protein: CASSLGQGQDSPLHF

D gene: -
J gene: TRBJ1-3
clone size: -
V gene: TRBV23-1
CDR3 DNA: TGCGCCAGCAGCCTCCCCGGGACAAGGGCTTCTGGAAACACCATATATTTT
CDR3 protein: CASSLPGTRASGNTIYF

D gene: -
J gene: TRBJ2-6
clone size: -
V gene: TRBV11-1
CDR3 DNA: TGTGCCAGCAGCTTAGAATCTCACAGCTCTGGGGCCAACGTCCTGACTTTC
CDR3 protein: CASSLESHSSGANVLTF

D gene: -
J gene: TRBJ2-3
clone size: -
V gene: TRBV5-1
CDR3 DNA: TGCGCCAGCAGCGCCAGGGCAAGCACAGATACGCAGTATTTT
CDR3 protein: CASSARASTDTQYF